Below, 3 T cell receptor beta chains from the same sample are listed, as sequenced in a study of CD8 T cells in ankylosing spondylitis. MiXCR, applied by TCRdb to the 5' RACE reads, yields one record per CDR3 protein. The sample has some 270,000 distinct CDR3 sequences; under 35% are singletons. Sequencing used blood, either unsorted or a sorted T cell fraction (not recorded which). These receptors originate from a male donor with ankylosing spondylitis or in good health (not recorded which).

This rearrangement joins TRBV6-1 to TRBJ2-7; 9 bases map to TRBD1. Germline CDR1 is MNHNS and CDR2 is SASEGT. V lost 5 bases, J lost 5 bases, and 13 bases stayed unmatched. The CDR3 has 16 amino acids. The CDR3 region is CASSPAATGGGHEQYF. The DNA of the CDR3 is TGTGCCAGCAGTCCAGCGGCGACAGGGGGGGGCCACGAGCAGTACTTC.

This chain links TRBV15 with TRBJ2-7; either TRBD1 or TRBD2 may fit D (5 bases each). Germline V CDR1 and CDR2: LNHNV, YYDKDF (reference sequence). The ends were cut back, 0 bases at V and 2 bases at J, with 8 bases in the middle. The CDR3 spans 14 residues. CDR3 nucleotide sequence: TGTGCCACCAGCAGAGAGAGGGGACCCTACGAGCAGTACTTC. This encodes CATSRERGPYEQYF.

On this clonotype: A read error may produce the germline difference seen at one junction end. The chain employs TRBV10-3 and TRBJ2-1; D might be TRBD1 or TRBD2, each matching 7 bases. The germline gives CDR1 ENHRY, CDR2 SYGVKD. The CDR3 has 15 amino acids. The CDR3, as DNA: TGTGCCATCAGCGAGTCAGGGGGGGACCGCAATGAGCAGTTCTTC. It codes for CAISESGGDRNEQFF.